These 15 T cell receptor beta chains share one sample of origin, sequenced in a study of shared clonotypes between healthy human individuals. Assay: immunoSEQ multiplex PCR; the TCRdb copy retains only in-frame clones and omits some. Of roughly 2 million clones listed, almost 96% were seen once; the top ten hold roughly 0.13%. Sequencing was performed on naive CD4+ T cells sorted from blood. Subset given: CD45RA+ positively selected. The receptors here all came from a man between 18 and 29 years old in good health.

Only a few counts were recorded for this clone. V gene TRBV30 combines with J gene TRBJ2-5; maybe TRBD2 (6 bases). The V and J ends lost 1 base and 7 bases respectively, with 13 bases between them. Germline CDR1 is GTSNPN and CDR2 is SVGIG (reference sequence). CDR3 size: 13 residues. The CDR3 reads CAWSAGGRGTQYF. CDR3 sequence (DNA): TGTGCCTGGAGTGCCGGGGGACGAGGGACCCAGTACTTC.

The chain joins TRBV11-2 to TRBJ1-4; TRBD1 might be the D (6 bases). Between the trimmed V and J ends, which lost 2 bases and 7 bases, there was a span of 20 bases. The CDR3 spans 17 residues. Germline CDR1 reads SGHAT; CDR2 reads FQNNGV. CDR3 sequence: CASSLTGGLGGVEKLFF. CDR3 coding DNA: TGTGCCAGCAGCTTAACTGGAGGTCTAGGGGGGGTTGAAAAACTGTTTTTT. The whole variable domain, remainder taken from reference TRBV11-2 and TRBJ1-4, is EAGVAQSPRYKIIEKRQSVAFWCNPISGHATLYWYQQILGQGPKLLIQFQNNGVVDDSQLPKDRFSAERLKGVDSTLKIQPAKLEDSAVYLCASSLTGGLGGVEKLFFGSGTQLSVL.

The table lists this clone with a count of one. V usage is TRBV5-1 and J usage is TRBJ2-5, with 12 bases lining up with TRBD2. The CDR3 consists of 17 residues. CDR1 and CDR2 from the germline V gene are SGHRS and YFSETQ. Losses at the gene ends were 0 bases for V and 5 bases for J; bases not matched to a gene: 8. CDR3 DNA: TGCGCCAGCAGCTTGGGACTAGCGGGGGATTTGAGGGAGACCCAGTACTTC. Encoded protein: CASSLGLAGDLRETQYF.

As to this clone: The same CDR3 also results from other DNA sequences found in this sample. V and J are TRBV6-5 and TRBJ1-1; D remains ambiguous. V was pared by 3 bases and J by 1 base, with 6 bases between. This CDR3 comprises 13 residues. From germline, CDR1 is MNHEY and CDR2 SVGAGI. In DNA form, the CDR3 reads TGTGCCAGCAGTTATTCAGAGAACACTGAAGCTTTCTTT. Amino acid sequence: CASSYSENTEAFF.

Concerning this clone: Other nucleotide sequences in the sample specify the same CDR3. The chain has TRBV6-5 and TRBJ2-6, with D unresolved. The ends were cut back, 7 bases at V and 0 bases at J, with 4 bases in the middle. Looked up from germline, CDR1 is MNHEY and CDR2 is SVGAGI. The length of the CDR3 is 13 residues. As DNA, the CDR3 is TGTGCCAGCACCCGCTCTGGGGCCAACGTCCTGACTTTC. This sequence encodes CASTRSGANVLTF.

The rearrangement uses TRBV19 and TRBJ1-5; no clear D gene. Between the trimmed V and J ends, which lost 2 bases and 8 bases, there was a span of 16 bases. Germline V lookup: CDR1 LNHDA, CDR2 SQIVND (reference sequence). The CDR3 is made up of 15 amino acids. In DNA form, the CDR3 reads TGTGCCAGTAGTATACTCACGGACCGCATCAAGCCCCAGCATTTT. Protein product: CASSILTDRIKPQHF. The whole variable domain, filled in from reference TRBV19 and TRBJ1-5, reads DGGITQSPKYLFRKEGQNVTLSCEQNLNHDAMYWYRQDPGQGLRLIYYSQIVNDFQKGDIAEGYSVSREKKESFPLTVTSAQKNPTAFYLCASSILTDRIKPQHFGDGTRLSIL.

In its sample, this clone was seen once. CDR3 coding DNA: TGTGCCAGCAGTTACAGGCTGGATAGCTATGGCTACACCTTC. Its protein product is CASSYRLDSYGYTF. The chain recombines TRBV6-5 with TRBJ1-2; D is unclear. V shed 2 bases and J shed 4 bases, with 11 bases lying between them. Germline CDR1 reads MNHEY; CDR2 reads SVGAGI. The CDR3 sequence is 14 residues long.

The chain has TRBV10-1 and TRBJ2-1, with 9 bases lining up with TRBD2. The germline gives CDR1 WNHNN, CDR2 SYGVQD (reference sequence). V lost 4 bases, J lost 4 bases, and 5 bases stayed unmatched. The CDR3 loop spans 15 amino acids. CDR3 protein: CASSGAGGPYNEQFF. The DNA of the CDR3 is TGCGCCAGCAGTGGAGCGGGAGGACCGTACAATGAGCAGTTCTTC.

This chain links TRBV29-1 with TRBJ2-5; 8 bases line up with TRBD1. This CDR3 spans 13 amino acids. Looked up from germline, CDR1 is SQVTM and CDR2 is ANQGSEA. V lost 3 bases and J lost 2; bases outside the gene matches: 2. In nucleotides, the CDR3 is TGCAGCGTTGACAGGGGGCAACAAGAGACCCAGTACTTC. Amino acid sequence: CSVDRGQQETQYF.

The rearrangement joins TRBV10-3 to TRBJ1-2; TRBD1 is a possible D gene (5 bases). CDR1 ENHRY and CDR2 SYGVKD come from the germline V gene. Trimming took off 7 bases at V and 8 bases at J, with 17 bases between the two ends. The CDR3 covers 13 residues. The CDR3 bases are TGTGCCATCAACTTAGAGTCAGGGAGCGGCTACACCTTC. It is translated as CAINLESGSGYTF.

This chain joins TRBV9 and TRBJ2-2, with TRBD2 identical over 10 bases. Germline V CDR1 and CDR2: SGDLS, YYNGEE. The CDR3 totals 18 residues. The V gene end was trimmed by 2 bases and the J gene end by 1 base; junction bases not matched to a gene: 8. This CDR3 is CASSVHSGGKKNTGELFF. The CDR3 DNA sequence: TGTGCCAGCAGCGTCCATAGCGGGGGGAAGAAGAACACCGGGGAGCTGTTTTTT.

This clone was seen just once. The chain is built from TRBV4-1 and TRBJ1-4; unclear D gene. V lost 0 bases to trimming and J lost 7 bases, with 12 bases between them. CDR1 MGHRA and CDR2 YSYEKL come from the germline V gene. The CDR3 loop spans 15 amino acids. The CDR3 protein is CASSQEKGRSEKLFF. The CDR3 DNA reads TGCGCCAGCAGCCAAGAGAAGGGTCGAAGTGAAAAACTGTTTTTT.

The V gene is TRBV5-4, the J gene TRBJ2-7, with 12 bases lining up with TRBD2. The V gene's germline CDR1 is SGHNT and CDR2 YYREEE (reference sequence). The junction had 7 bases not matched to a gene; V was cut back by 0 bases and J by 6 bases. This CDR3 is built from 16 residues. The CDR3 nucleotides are TGTGCCAGCAGCTTGGGCCGCGGACTAGCGGGGATCGAGCAGTACTTC. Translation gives CASSLGRGLAGIEQYF.

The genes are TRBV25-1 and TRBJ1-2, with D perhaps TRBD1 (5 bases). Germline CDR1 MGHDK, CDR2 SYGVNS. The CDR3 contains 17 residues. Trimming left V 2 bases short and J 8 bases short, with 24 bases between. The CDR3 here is CASSEPYRGEIGNGYTF. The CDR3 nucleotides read TGTGCCAGCAGTGAACCCTATAGAGGGGAGATAGGGAACGGCTACACCTTC.

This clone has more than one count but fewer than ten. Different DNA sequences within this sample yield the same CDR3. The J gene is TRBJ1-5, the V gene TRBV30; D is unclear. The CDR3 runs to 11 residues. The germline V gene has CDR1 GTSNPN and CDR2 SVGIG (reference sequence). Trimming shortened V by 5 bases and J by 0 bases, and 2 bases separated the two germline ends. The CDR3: CAWGSNQPQHF. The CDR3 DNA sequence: TGTGCCTGGGGTAGCAATCAGCCCCAGCATTTT.